Given below is one T cell receptor (beta chain) in context. Antigen: not known. The data derive from a study of T cell responses to AZD1222 COVID-19 vaccine. General study results and limits: No day 14 peak samples; only post-peak repertoires were characterized. Reportedly, nearly half the spike-specific TCRs target unmutated variant regions. Along spike, vaccine-associated CD4 TCRs were found throughout, with dominance at 160-218 and 743-854. Clonal diversity was possibly underestimated, and white British individuals and females predominated among donors.

Trimming removed 2 bases from V and 3 bases from J, with 8 bases in between. Germline CDR1 and CDR2: KGHSH and LQKENI. CDR3 length: 13 residues. Sequencing used immunoSEQ multiplex PCR; TCRdb keeps in-frame clones, though not all of them. The repertoire holds tens of thousands of clones, with over 75% as singletons. This TCR derives from an adult who received the AZD1222 COVID-19 vaccine. This specimen consisted of peripheral blood, obtained 28 days after the second AZD1222 dose. The rearrangement uses TRBV18 and TRBJ2-7; D perhaps matches TRBD1 (5 bases). CDR3 in amino acids: CASSPDQGYEQYF. CDR3 in DNA: TGTGCCAGCTCACCAGACCAGGGCTACGAGCAGTACTTC.